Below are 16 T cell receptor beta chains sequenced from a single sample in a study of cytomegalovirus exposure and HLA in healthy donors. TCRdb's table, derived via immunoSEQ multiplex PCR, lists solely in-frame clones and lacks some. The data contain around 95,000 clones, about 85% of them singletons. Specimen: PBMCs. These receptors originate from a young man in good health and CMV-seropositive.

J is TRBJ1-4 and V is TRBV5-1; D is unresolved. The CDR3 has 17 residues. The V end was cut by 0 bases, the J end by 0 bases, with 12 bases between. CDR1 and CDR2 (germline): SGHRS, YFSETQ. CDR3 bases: TGCGCCAGCAGCTTGGGGAATGGAGGAACAACTAATGAAAAACTGTTTTTT. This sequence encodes CASSLGNGGTTNEKLFF.

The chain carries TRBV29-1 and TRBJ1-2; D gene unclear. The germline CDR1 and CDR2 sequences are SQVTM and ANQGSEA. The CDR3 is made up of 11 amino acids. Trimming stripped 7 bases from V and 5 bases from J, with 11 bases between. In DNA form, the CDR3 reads TGCAGCGCCGAAGGACTGTATGGCTACACCTTC. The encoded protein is CSAEGLYGYTF.

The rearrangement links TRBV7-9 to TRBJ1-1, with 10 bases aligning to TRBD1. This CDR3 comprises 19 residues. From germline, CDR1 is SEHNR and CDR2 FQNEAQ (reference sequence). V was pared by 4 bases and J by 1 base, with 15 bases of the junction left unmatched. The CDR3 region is CASSSPRDRGGYSNTEAFF. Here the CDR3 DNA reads TGTGCCAGCAGCTCCCCTCGGGACAGGGGAGGTTATTCGAACACTGAAGCTTTCTTT.

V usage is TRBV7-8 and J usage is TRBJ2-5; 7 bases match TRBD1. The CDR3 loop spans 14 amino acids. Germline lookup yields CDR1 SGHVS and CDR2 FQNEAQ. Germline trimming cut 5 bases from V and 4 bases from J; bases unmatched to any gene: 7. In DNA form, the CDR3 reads TGTGCCAGCAGCGCCCACAGGGGACGAGAGACCCAGTACTTC. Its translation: CASSAHRGRETQYF.

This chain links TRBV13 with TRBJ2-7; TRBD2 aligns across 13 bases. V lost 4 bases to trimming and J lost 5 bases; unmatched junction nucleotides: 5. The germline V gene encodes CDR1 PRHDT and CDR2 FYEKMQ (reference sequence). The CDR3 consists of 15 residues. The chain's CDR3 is CASSWGTSGINEQYV. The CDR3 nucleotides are TGTGCCAGCAGCTGGGGGACTAGCGGGATCAACGAGCAGTACGTC.

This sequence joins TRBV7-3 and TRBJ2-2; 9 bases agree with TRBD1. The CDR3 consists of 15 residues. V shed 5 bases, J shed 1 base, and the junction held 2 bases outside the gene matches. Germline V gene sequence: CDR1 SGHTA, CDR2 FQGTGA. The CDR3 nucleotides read TGTGCCAGCAGCATGGACAGGGGGAACACCGGGGAGCTGTTTTTT. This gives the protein CASSMDRGNTGELFF. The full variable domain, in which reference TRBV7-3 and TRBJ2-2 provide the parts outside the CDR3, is GAGVSQTPSNKVTEKGKYVELRCDPISGHTALYWYRQSLGQGPEFLIYFQGTGAADDSGLPNDRFFAVRPEGSVSTLKIQRTERGDSAVYLCASSMDRGNTGELFFGEGSRLTVL.

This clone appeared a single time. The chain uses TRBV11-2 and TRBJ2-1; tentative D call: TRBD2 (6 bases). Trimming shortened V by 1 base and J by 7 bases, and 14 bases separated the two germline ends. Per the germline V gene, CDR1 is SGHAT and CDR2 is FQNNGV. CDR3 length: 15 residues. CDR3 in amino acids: CASSLVPAGGNEQFF. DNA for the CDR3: TGTGCCAGCAGCTTAGTACCAGCGGGTGGAAATGAGCAGTTCTTC.

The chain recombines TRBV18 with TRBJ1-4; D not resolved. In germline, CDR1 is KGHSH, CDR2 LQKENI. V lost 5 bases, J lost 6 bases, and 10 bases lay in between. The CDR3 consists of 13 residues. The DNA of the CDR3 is TGTGCCAGCTCAGAGGAGTTTCATGAAAAACTGTTTTTT. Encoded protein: CASSEEFHEKLFF.

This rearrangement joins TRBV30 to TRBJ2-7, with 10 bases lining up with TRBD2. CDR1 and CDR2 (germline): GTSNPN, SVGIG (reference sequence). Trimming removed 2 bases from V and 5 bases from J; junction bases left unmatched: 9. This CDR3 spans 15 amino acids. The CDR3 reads CAWSRLAGAVDEQYF. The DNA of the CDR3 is TGTGCCTGGAGTCGGCTAGCGGGAGCGGTGGACGAGCAGTACTTC. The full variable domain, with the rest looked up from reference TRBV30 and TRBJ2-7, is SQTIHQWPATLVQPVGSPLSLECTVEGTSNPNLYWYRQAAGRGLQLLFYSVGIGQISSEVPQNLSASRPQDRQFILSSKKLLLSDSGFYLCAWSRLAGAVDEQYFGPGTRLTVT.

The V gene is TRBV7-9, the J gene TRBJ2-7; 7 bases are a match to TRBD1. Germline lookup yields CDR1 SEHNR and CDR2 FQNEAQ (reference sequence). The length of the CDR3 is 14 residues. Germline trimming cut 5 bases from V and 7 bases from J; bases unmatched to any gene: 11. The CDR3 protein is CASSARGQSGEQYV. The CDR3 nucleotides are TGTGCCAGCAGCGCCCGGGGACAGTCGGGAGAGCAGTACGTC.

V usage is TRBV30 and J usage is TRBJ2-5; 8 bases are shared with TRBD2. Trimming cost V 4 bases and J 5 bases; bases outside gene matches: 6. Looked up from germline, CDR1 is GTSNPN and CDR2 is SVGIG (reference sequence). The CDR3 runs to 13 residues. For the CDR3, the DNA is TGTGCCTGGAACGGGAGGGCCGGGGAGACCCAGTACTTC. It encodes CAWNGRAGETQYF.

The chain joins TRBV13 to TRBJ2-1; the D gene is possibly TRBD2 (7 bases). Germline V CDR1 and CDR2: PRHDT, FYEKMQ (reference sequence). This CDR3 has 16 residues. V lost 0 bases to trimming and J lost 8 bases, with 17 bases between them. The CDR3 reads CASSLGFRSGGHEQFF. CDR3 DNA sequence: TGTGCCAGCAGCTTAGGGTTTCGGTCCGGGGGGCATGAGCAGTTCTTC. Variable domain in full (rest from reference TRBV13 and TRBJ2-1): AAGVIQSPRHLIKEKRETATLKCYPIPRHDTVYWYQQGPGQDPQFLISFYEKMQSDKGSIPDRFSAQQFSDYHSELNMSSLELGDSALYFCASSLGFRSGGHEQFFGPGTRLTVL.

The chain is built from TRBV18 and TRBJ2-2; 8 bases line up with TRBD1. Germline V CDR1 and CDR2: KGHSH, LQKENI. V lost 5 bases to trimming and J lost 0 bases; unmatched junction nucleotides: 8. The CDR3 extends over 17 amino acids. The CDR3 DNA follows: TGTGCCAGCTCAGGGGACAGGTCCCCTACGAACACCGGGGAGCTGTTTTTT. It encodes CASSGDRSPTNTGELFF.

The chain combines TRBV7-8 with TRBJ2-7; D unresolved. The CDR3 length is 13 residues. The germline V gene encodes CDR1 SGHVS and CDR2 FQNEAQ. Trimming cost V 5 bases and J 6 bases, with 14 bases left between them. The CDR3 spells CASSPSIDTEQYF. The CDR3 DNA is TGTGCCAGCAGCCCCTCCATAGATACCGAGCAGTACTTC.

CDR3 residues: CASSQGGNRGTGSYGYTF. The CDR3 coding sequence is TGTGCCAGCAGCCAGGGAGGAAACAGGGGGACCGGCTCGTATGGCTACACCTTC. The genes are TRBV5-4 and TRBJ1-2; 8 bases match TRBD1. V shed 4 bases, J shed 5 bases, and the junction held 19 bases outside the gene matches. Germline values: CDR1 SGHNT, CDR2 YYREEE (reference sequence). The CDR3 sequence is 18 residues long.

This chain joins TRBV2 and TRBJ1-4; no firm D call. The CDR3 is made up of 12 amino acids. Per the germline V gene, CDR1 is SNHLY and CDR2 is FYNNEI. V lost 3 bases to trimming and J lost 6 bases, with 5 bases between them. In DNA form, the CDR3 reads TGTGCCAGCAGTGACCCGGATGAAAAACTGTTTTTT. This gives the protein CASSDPDEKLFF.